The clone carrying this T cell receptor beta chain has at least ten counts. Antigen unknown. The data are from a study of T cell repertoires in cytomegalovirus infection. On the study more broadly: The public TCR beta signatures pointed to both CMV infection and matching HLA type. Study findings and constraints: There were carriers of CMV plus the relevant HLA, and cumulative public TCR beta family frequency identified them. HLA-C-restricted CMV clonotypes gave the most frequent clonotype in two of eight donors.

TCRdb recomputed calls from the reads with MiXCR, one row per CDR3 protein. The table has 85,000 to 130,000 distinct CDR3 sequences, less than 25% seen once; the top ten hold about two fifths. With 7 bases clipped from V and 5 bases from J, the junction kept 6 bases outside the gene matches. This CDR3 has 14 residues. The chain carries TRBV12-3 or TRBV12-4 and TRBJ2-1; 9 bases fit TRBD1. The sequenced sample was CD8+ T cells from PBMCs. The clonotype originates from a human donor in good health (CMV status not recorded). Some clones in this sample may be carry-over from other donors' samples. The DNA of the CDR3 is TGTGCCAGCACCCCGGACAGGGGAAACAATGAGCAGTTCTTC. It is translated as CASTPDRGNNEQFF.